This T cell receptor (beta chain) comes out of a study of blood T cell repertoires in COVID-19 (dated by TCRdb to the early 2020s). Broadly, across the study: Collaborator samples came from the United States, Italy and Spain and covered acute and convalescent phases of COVID-19. The prospective study material was composed of cDNA or gDNA derived from T cells, B-cell-depleted T cells, or PBMCs. Subjects who had been exposed to COVID-19, were actively infected with it, or had recovered from it provided the deeply sampled blood TCRbeta repertoires that made up the dataset. The repertoires were made available in a free public database intended to serve as a resource for research on the immune response to SARS-CoV-2. The samples were drawn from two sources: the first 160 participants of the ongoing ImmuneRACE study, and 950 to 1,500 subjects contributed by 6 global collaborators. Nearly every sample came with metadata listing a de-identified subject ID, COVID-19 status, age in years and sex. Where available, HLA class I and class II types were taken from metadata supplied by the sample provider and were not determined by assay-based typing. Study-wide conclusions, independent of this receptor: Clinical and demographic metadata were provided uncurated, with the amount varying by source and participant.

With respect to this clone: Its antigen is not yet known. No much larger clone exists at a distance of one base, and base qualities are not known.

Collaborating institutions collected whole blood in K2EDTA tubes following their own protocols. For TCRbeta analysis, collaborator samples were shipped as frozen whole blood, as isolated PBMCs, or as DNA extracted from either sample type. The immunoSEQ Assay, a bias-controlled multiplex PCR, was used to amplify TCRbeta CDR3 regions from genomic DNA. Per the original workflow: The number of nucleated cells in each sample was estimated from the amplification of reference gene primers within the assay. To quantify the absolute abundance of each unique TCRbeta CDR3 rearrangement, sequence reads were collapsed and filtered. For each sample, productive Simpson clonality was calculated as the square root of Simpson's diversity index over productive rearrangements. The immuneACCESS repertoire file appears here via TCRdb, limited to in-frame rearrangements. These files lack a portion of the clones; in checked studies, under half of the deficit traces to unresolved V genes, and the cause of the others is not known. V, J and clone size are taken as reported in that table, and D and trimming were inferred from the DNA itself. The sample includes about 110,000 clones, with around nine tenths observed a single time. About 0.9% of the sample belongs to the ten largest clones.

Source material: peripheral blood. The sequence came from a woman between 45 and 65 years old with active or convalescent COVID-19.

CDR3 reads: CAGGQGAYQPQHF. The nucleotide sequence is TGTGCCGGAGGACAGGGGGCCTATCAGCCCCAGCATTTT. The chain is encoded by TRBV6-5 joined to TRBJ1-5; 11 of the junction bases match TRBD1. The CDR3 runs 13 amino acids, cysteine and phenylalanine included. Only the CDR3 region is kept as DNA, spanning 39 bases read in frame from base 1. Via the germline V gene, CDR1 is MNHEY and CDR2 SVGAGI. V is pruned by 11 bases and J by 5 bases, leaving 5 bases of the junction without a gene match.